These 24 T cell receptor beta chains were all obtained from the same sample, sequenced in a study of beta chain features in type 1 diabetes. Findings and limits, study-wide: All four CD4+ subsets of Type 1 diabetes patients contained TCRB CDR3s that were moderately but significantly shorter.

Antigen specificity for these receptors is unknown. All of the isolated RNA was reverse transcribed, so expressed TCRB transcripts were sequenced. The method was immunoSEQ multiplex PCR; TCRdb's version includes in-frame clones alone and lacks a portion of them. The table records roughly 300,000 clones, roughly 13% of them present only once. The sequenced sample was naive CD4+ T cells from blood. These receptors all stem from a man aged 30-40 years with type 1 diabetes.

This clone showed up just a few times. CDR3 protein: CASSFSGNPYNEQFF. The DNA of the CDR3 is TGTGCCAGCAGCTTCTCAGGGAATCCCTACAATGAGCAGTTCTTC. The chain couples TRBV7-9 to TRBJ2-1; a possible D gene is TRBD1 (5 bases). Germline V CDR1 and CDR2: SEHNR, FQNEAQ (reference sequence). With 3 bases removed from V and 2 bases from J, the gap between germline ends came to 11 bases. CDR3 length: 15 residues.

Notes on this clone: Distinct nucleotide sequences in the sample also encode this CDR3. This sequence joins TRBV9 and TRBJ2-5; possibly TRBD1 for D (6 bases). The germline V gene encodes CDR1 SGDLS and CDR2 YYNGEE. This CDR3 is 13 amino acids long. V was clipped by 0 bases and J by 5 bases, with 8 bases between them. CDR3 in amino acids: CASSVAGAETQYF. The CDR3 DNA is TGTGCCAGCAGCGTAGCAGGGGCTGAGACCCAGTACTTC.

About this clone itself: Other DNA sequences in this sample translate to the same CDR3. The chain carries TRBV5-1 and TRBJ2-3, with D perhaps matching TRBD2 (5 bases). Trimming cost V 2 bases and J 0 bases, with 7 bases left between them. This CDR3 has 14 residues. Looked up from germline, CDR1 is SGHRS and CDR2 is YFSETQ. The CDR3 DNA sequence: TGCGCCAGCAGCTTCCGGGGAAGCACAGATACGCAGTATTTT. This sequence encodes CASSFRGSTDTQYF.

J is TRBJ2-2 and V is TRBV2, with D hard to call. The CDR3 spans 15 residues. Germline loops: CDR1 SNHLY, CDR2 FYNNEI. Trimming took off 6 bases at V and 8 bases at J, with 19 bases between the two ends. In nucleotides, the CDR3 is TGTGCCAGCAGACTACCCGCGCCACCAAGGGGGGAGCTGTTTTTT. Its translation is CASRLPAPPRGELFF.

J is TRBJ2-7 and V is TRBV4-3, with TRBD1 as a possible D gene (5 bases). The CDR3 covers 15 residues. CDR1 is LGHNA and CDR2 is YSLEER in the germline V gene. V gave up 3 bases and J gave up 4 bases, with 16 bases separating them. The CDR3 here is CASSQNIQAEYEQYF. Written as DNA, the CDR3 is TGCGCCAGCAGCCAGAACATACAGGCGGAGTACGAGCAGTACTTC.

This clone appeared a few times. The chain recombines TRBV5-1 with TRBJ2-2; possible D gene TRBD1, 5 bases. This CDR3 comprises 17 residues. Germline assignment: CDR1 SGHRS and CDR2 YFSETQ. Trimming left V 4 bases short and J 4 bases short, with 20 bases between. The CDR3 spells CASSPRRGAAVTGELFF. The CDR3 nucleotides are TGCGCCAGCAGCCCGAGAAGGGGCGCGGCCGTCACCGGGGAGCTGTTTTTT.

The chain employs TRBV7-8 and TRBJ2-3; 7 positions match TRBD2. Germline-derived CDR1 and CDR2 are SGHVS and FQNEAQ. This CDR3 contains 19 residues. J was trimmed by 2 bases and V by 4 bases; bases with no gene match: 18. Written as DNA, the CDR3 is TGTGCCAGCAGCTCAGACCGGTCGCGGCGGGGGATCTTCACAGATACGCAGTATTTT. Its translation: CASSSDRSRRGIFTDTQYF. The variable domain in full, with the rest retrieved from reference TRBV7-8 and TRBJ2-3, is GAGVSQSPRYKVAKRGQDVALRCDPISGHVSLFWYQQALGQGPEFLTYFQNEAQLDKSGLPSDRFFAERPEGSVSTLKIQRTQQEDSAVYLCASSSDRSRRGIFTDTQYFGPGTRLTVL.

In this sample, this clone turned up a few times. The chain uses TRBV5-1 and TRBJ2-1; 8 nucleotides line up with TRBD2. Germline loops: CDR1 SGHRS, CDR2 YFSETQ. There are 16 residues in the CDR3. J was trimmed by 3 bases and V by 2 bases; bases with no gene match: 7. The CDR3 loop reads CASSFGSGTSYNEQFF. The CDR3 bases are TGCGCCAGCAGCTTCGGCTCCGGGACTAGCTACAATGAGCAGTTCTTC. The whole variable domain, remainder taken from reference TRBV5-1 and TRBJ2-1, is KAGVTQTPRYLIKTRGQQVTLSCSPISGHRSVSWYQQTPGQGLQFLFEYFSETQRNKGNFPGRFSGRQFSNSRSEMNVSTLELGDSALYLCASSFGSGTSYNEQFFGPGTRLTVL.

This clone showed up just a few times. The chain combines TRBV29-1 with TRBJ2-7, with 10 bases lining up with TRBD2. This CDR3 has 14 residues. The germline V gene encodes CDR1 SQVTM and CDR2 ANQGSEA. The V segment lost 4 bases and the J segment 5 bases; nucleotides outside the gene matches: 8. In DNA, the CDR3 is TGCAGCGTTGGGATACTAGCGGGAATGAACGAGCAGTACTTC. It is translated as CSVGILAGMNEQYF.

A few counts support this clone. J is TRBJ2-7 and V is TRBV11-2; the match to TRBD2 covers 7 bases. Trimming took 1 base from V and 3 from J; bases not matched to a gene: 9. This CDR3 spans 16 amino acids. Germline CDR1 reads SGHAT; CDR2 reads FQNNGV. The CDR3 here is CASSLVAREDFYEQYF. The CDR3 nucleotides read TGTGCCAGCAGCTTAGTAGCTCGGGAGGATTTCTACGAGCAGTACTTC.

This clone was observed many times. The chain joins TRBV23-1 to TRBJ2-2; 7 bases fit TRBD1. TRBV23-1 is an open reading frame whose function is uncertain. Germline trimming cut 11 bases from V and 5 bases from J; bases unmatched to any gene: 2. The CDR3 consists of 11 residues. This CDR3 reads CALRGTGELFF. The CDR3, as DNA: TGCGCCCTCAGGGGGACCGGGGAGCTGTTTTTT.

The chain combines TRBV18 with TRBJ2-5; 11 positions agree with TRBD2. The CDR3 extends over 15 amino acids. With V trimmed by 5 bases and J by 4 bases, 6 bases remained unmatched. From germline, CDR1 is KGHSH and CDR2 LQKENI. CDR3 bases: TGTGCCAGCTCAAAACTAGCGGGAGTTGGAGAGACCCAGTACTTC. Its protein is CASSKLAGVGETQYF.

This clone was counted only a few times. V usage is TRBV7-9 and J usage is TRBJ1-4, with D hard to call. V was shortened by 6 bases and J by 8 bases, with 13 bases between the two germline ends. This CDR3 is built from 13 residues. The germline V gene encodes CDR1 SEHNR and CDR2 FQNEAQ (reference sequence). CDR3 sequence reads: CASSWRVGEKLFF. The CDR3 DNA sequence: TGTGCCAGCAGTTGGAGGGTGGGCGAAAAACTGTTTTTT.

This clone was found a few times. The rearrangement joins TRBV14 to TRBJ2-1; TRBD1 matches at 7 bases. The CDR3 has 16 amino acids. The V gene's germline CDR1 is SGHDN and CDR2 FVKESK. V shed 4 bases and J 4 bases; nucleotides not matched to a gene: 10. CDR3 residues: CASSPVRDRRYNEQFF. The CDR3 DNA reads as TGTGCCAGCAGCCCAGTCCGGGACAGACGATACAATGAGCAGTTCTTC.

In its sample, this clone was seen a few times. The V and J genes are TRBV28 and TRBJ2-7; 10 bases align to TRBD1. Germline CDR1 is MDHEN and CDR2 is SYDVKM. Germline trimming cut 6 bases from V and 2 bases from J; bases unmatched to any gene: 4. This CDR3 has 14 amino acids. The CDR3 protein is CASRRGQGAYEQYF. In nucleotides, the CDR3 is TGTGCCAGCAGACGCGGACAGGGGGCCTACGAGCAGTACTTC.

The V call is TRBV4-3, the J call TRBJ2-1; TRBD2 matches at 16 bases. After removal of 4 bases from V and 2 bases from J, the junction contained 11 bases not matched to a gene. The CDR3 is 20 residues long. Per the germline V gene, CDR1 is LGHNA and CDR2 is YSLEER. The CDR3 DNA reads TGCGCCAGCAGCCTCCAAGGGACTAGCGGGAGGGTCGCTCCCTACAATGAGCAGTTCTTC. The encoded protein is CASSLQGTSGRVAPYNEQFF.

This clone turned up a few times. Other DNA sequences in this sample translate to the same CDR3. This chain connects TRBV15 to TRBJ2-1; 11 nucleotides agree with TRBD2. This CDR3 is built from 16 residues. Trimming removed 0 bases from V and 6 bases from J; junction bases left unmatched: 4. In germline, CDR1 is LNHNV, CDR2 YYDKDF (reference sequence). The CDR3 is CATSRDLAGGSNEQFF. The DNA of the CDR3 is TGTGCCACCAGCAGAGATTTAGCGGGAGGGTCCAATGAGCAGTTCTTC.

The rearrangement links TRBV2 to TRBJ2-7, with a possible D match to TRBD1 (6 bases). Trimming stripped 8 bases from V and 7 bases from J, with 21 bases between. Germline assignment: CDR1 SNHLY and CDR2 FYNNEI. This CDR3 contains 14 residues. The CDR3, as DNA: TGTGCCAGCGAAGAGAGACAGGTTCTTTATGAGCAGTACTTC. The encoded protein is CASEERQVLYEQYF.

The V gene is TRBV28, the J gene TRBJ2-5; D may be TRBD1 (6 bases). Germline values: CDR1 MDHEN, CDR2 SYDVKM. This CDR3 is 13 amino acids long. V dropped 5 bases and J dropped 5 bases, with 12 bases sitting between them. CDR3 protein: CASSLRGGETQYF. The CDR3, as DNA: TGTGCCAGCAGTCTCAGGGGCGGTGAGACCCAGTACTTC.

The chain is built from TRBV7-9 and TRBJ1-1; weak D call: TRBD1 (6 bases). Germline V gene sequence: CDR1 SEHNR, CDR2 FQNEAQ (reference sequence). CDR3 length: 12 amino acids. Trimming took off 3 bases at V and 10 bases at J, with 12 bases between the two ends. In DNA form, the CDR3 reads TGTGCCAGCAGCTTCCACAGGGTGTCAGCTTTCTTT. Protein sequence: CASSFHRVSAFF. The full variable domain, with the rest looked up from reference TRBV7-9 and TRBJ1-1, is DTGVSQNPRHKITKRGQNVTFRCDPISEHNRLYWYRQTLGQGPEFLTYFQNEAQLEKSRLLSDRFSAERPKGSFSTLEIQRTEQGDSAMYLCASSFHRVSAFFGQGTRLTVV.

This clone was seen only a few times. The J gene is TRBJ2-5, the V gene TRBV7-2; a weak D match, TRBD2 (5 bases). The CDR3 covers 15 residues. V shed 5 bases and J shed 5 bases, with 18 bases lying between them. The germline V gene encodes CDR1 SGHTA and CDR2 FQGNSA. CDR3 DNA sequence: TGTGCCAGCAGCAGACGGACGGGAATAGGGGAGACCCAGTACTTC. It codes for CASSRRTGIGETQYF.

This clone was detected a few times. This chain connects TRBV11-2 to TRBJ2-2; possible D gene TRBD2, 6 bases. The V and J ends lost 4 bases and 6 bases respectively, with 18 bases between them. The CDR3 contains 16 residues. Germline V gives CDR1 SGHAT, CDR2 FQNNGV. CDR3 region: CASSSYRGGIAGELFF. Here the CDR3 DNA reads TGTGCCAGCAGCTCCTACCGTGGAGGGATCGCCGGGGAGCTGTTTTTT. Drawing the rest from reference TRBV11-2 and TRBJ2-2, the complete variable domain is EAGVAQSPRYKIIEKRQSVAFWCNPISGHATLYWYQQILGQGPKLLIQFQNNGVVDDSQLPKDRFSAERLKGVDSTLKIQPAKLEDSAVYLCASSSYRGGIAGELFFGEGSRLTVL.

This clone was detected only a few times. The chain uses TRBV4-3 and TRBJ2-7, with 8 bases lining up with TRBD2. This CDR3 has 15 amino acids. Looked up from germline, CDR1 is LGHNA and CDR2 is YSLEER. The junction had 4 bases not matched to a gene; V was cut back by 1 base and J by 2 bases. CDR3 sequence: CASSQGGSGTYEQYF. CDR3 nucleotides: TGCGCCAGCAGCCAAGGTGGTAGCGGGACCTACGAGCAGTACTTC.

V is TRBV18 and J is TRBJ2-3; tentatively, D is TRBD1 (6 bases). The CDR3 covers 15 residues. The germline V and J ends were trimmed by 4 bases and 3 bases, with 14 bases remaining between them. Germline loops: CDR1 KGHSH, CDR2 LQKENI. The CDR3 is CASSQQGPQTDTQYF. CDR3 DNA: TGTGCCAGCTCACAACAGGGCCCCCAGACAGATACGCAGTATTTT.